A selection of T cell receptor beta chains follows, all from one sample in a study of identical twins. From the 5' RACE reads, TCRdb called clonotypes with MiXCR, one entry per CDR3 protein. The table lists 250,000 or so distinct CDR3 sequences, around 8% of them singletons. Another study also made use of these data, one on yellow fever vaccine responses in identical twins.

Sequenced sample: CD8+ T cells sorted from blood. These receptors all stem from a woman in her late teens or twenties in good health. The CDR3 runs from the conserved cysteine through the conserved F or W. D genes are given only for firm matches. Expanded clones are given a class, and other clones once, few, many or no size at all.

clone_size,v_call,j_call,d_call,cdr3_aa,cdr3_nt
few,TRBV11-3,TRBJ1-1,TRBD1,CASSSTTPVEWGQGARTEAFF,TGTGCCAGCAGCTCGACCACTCCCGTAGAATGGGGACAGGGGGCGCGCACTGAAGCTTTCTTT
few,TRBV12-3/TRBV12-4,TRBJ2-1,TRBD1,CASSPGQGSFYEQFF,TGTGCCAGCAGTCCCGGACAGGGGAGTTTCTATGAGCAGTTCTTC
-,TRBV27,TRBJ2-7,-,CASSLTAAAYEQYF,TGTGCCAGCAGTTTAACGGCAGCCGCCTACGAGCAGTACTTC
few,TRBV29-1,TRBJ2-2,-,CSVHAAGELFF,TGCAGCGTCCACGCCGCCGGGGAGCTGTTTTTT
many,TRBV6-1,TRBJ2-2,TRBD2,CASNRLAGTGELFF,TGTGCCAGCAATCGACTAGCGGGTACCGGGGAGCTGTTTTTT
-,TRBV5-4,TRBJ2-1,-,CASSLVEGNEQFF,TGTGCCAGCAGCTTGGTGGAGGGCAATGAGCAGTTCTTC
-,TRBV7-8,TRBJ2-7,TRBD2,CASSSRSEGLAYEQYF,TGTGCCAGCAGCTCCCGTAGTGAAGGACTAGCCTACGAGCAGTACTTC
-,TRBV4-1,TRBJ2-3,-,CASSTTAGSTDTQYF,TGCGCCAGCAGTACTACCGCGGGGAGCACAGATACGCAGTATTTT
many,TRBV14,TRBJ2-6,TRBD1,CASSQERDRGADSGANVLTF,TGTGCCAGCAGCCAAGAGAGGGACAGGGGGGCCGACTCTGGGGCCAACGTCCTGACTTTC
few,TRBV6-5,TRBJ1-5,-,CASYSSQGPQHF,TGTGCCAGCTACTCTAGTCAAGGGCCCCAGCATTTT
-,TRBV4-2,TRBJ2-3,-,CASSLNGALNTDTQYF,TGTGCCAGCAGCCTGAACGGCGCCTTAAACACAGATACGCAGTATTTT
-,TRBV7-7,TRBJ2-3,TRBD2,CASSLDEGLAGSTDTQYF,TGTGCTAGCAGCTTAGATGAAGGGTTAGCGGGGAGCACAGATACGCAGTATTTT
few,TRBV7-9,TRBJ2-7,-,CASSLVRTEAYEQYF,TGTGCCAGCAGTTTAGTCAGGACTGAAGCTTACGAGCAGTACTTC